The 25 T cell receptor beta chains below were found in one sample sequenced in a study of CXCR4 blockade with PD-1 therapy in pancreatic cancer. Repertoires were generated with immunoSEQ multiplex PCR, while TCRdb's copy carries only in-frame clones and drops some. The sample includes over 2,500 clones, roughly 40% seen only once; the top ten take around 19%. The sequencing sample was made of tumor tissue. Receptors were obtained from a human donor with pancreatic ductal adenocarcinoma.

The gene calls are TRBV19 and TRBJ1-1, with unresolved D. This CDR3 region has 13 residues. Germline values: CDR1 LNHDA, CDR2 SQIVND (reference sequence). The V gene lost 3 bases and the J gene lost 1 base, with 6 bases spanning the gap. CDR3 in DNA: TGTGCCAGTAGTATGATGGGGAACACTGAAGCTTTCTTT. Its translation is CASSMMGNTEAFF.

This clone was recorded a few times. The chain has TRBV6-8 and TRBJ2-5; 14 positions agree with TRBD2. The CDR3 has 20 residues. Unmatched junction bases numbered 19, after V lost 4 bases and J lost 6 bases. CDR1 MNHGY and CDR2 SAAAGT come from the germline V gene. The CDR3 nucleotides read TGTGCCAGCAGTTTCCGGCTCCCGGGACTAGCGGGAGAGGCAAAAAAGACCCAGTACTTC. This translates into CASSFRLPGLAGEAKKTQYF.

The rearrangement joins TRBV10-1 to TRBJ2-1; 9 nucleotides agree with TRBD2. V lost 11 bases, J lost 8 bases, and 10 bases stayed unmatched. The CDR3 has 13 residues. Germline V gene sequence: CDR1 WNHNN, CDR2 SYGVQD (reference sequence). The CDR3 coding sequence is TGCGCCGGCAAGCGGGAGGAAAAGTATGAGCAGTTCTTC. It translates to CAGKREEKYEQFF.

The genes are TRBV19 and TRBJ2-3; 7 nucleotides match TRBD1. V was clipped by 4 bases and J by 2 bases; unmatched bases: 3. Germline V gives CDR1 LNHDA, CDR2 SQIVND (reference sequence). This CDR3 has 14 residues. The CDR3 nucleotides read TGTGCCAGTAGTAGACAGGGTTTCACAGATACGCAGTATTTT. Its protein product is CASSRQGFTDTQYF.

For this clone: Its ends do not fully match the called genes, so a read error is possible. This chain connects TRBV5-1 to TRBJ2-1; D is perhaps TRBD1 (5 bases). The CDR3 totals 19 residues. Germline CDR1 is SGHRS and CDR2 is YFSETQ. The CDR3 DNA follows: TGCGCCAGCAGCTTGGGGCTCAGGGTCGTTGAGATCCCACACAATGAACAGTTCTTC. Amino acids: CASSLGLRVVEIPHNEQFF.

This clone was recorded a few times. V gene TRBV7-1 combines with J gene TRBJ2-7, with 8 bases identical to TRBD1. TRBV7-1 is treated as an ORF (open reading frame) with a function not yet certain. V lost 5 bases to trimming and J lost 1 base; unmatched junction nucleotides: 7. This CDR3 has 15 amino acids. Here the CDR3 reads CASSPLRQGSYEQYF. CDR3 sequence (DNA): TGTGCCAGCAGCCCGTTGAGACAGGGGTCCTACGAGCAGTACTTC.

The chain links TRBV4-1 to TRBJ2-4, with TRBD1 matching over 10 bases. J gave up 3 bases and V 3 bases, and 5 bases lay outside the gene matches. This CDR3 contains 16 residues. Germline CDR1 reads MGHRA; CDR2 reads YSYEKL. CDR3 bases: TGCGCCAGCAGCCATGAGGACAGGGGGGTCAAAAACATTCAGTACTTC. Translated: CASSHEDRGVKNIQYF.

This clone was counted only a few times. The same CDR3 is also encoded by other DNA sequences in this sample. The gene calls are TRBV6-8 and TRBJ2-1, with 9 nucleotides matching TRBD2. V lost 2 bases, J lost 5 bases, and 4 bases stayed unmatched. The CDR3 runs 15 residues. Germline CDR1 reads MNHGY; CDR2 reads SAAAGT. Here the CDR3 reads CASSYGRGGHNEQFF. CDR3 coding DNA: TGTGCCAGCAGTTACGGGCGGGGGGGACACAATGAGCAGTTCTTC.

This sequence joins TRBV18 and TRBJ2-7, with unresolved D. The germline gives CDR1 KGHSH, CDR2 LQKENI. V gave up 1 base and J gave up 6 bases, with 13 bases separating them. The CDR3 consists of 14 residues. CDR3 sequence: CASSPLSPGREQYF. The CDR3 coding sequence is TGTGCCAGCTCACCACTTAGTCCCGGGCGCGAGCAGTACTTC.

The chain uses TRBV5-1 and TRBJ2-2; D not certain. Deletions cut 2 bases from V and 7 bases from J, with 15 bases between. The CDR3 consists of 15 residues. Germline lookup yields CDR1 SGHRS and CDR2 YFSETQ. CDR3: CASSFSQGIGGELFF. The CDR3, as DNA: TGCGCCAGCAGCTTTTCCCAAGGAATTGGCGGGGAGCTGTTTTTT. The complete variable domain, with remaining parts taken from reference TRBV5-1 and TRBJ2-2, reads KAGVTQTPRYLIKTRGQQVTLSCSPISGHRSVSWYQQTPGQGLQFLFEYFSETQRNKGNFPGRFSGRQFSNSRSEMNVSTLELGDSALYLCASSFSQGIGGELFFGEGSRLTVL.

V usage is TRBV12-2 and J usage is TRBJ2-6; the D call in the table, TRBD1, was not verified against the DNA. TRBV12-2 is a pseudogene segment. The CDR3 contains 16 residues. The CDR3 loop is CAIPGQGSIGANVLTF. CDR3 bases: TGTGCCATTCCGGGACAGGGCTCGATCGGGGCCAACGTCCTGACTTTC.

This clone turned up a few times. The CDR3 region is CASSQGPDRLTYEQYF. CDR3 in DNA: TGCGCCAGCAGCCAAGGGCCGGACAGACTGACTTACGAGCAGTACTTC. V is TRBV1 and J is TRBJ2-7; the D call TRBD1 from the table was never checked on the DNA. TRBV1 is a documented pseudogene. The CDR3 extends over 16 amino acids.

The rearrangement joins TRBV29-1 to TRBJ1-1; 8 bases map to TRBD1. Germline loops: CDR1 SQVTM, CDR2 ANQGSEA. The V and J ends lost 3 bases and 1 base, in that order; junction bases with no gene match: 7. The CDR3 sequence is 15 residues long. DNA of the CDR3: TGCAGCGTTGAGACAGGGGCGGTAGGGAACACTGAAGCTTTCTTT. Residues: CSVETGAVGNTEAFF.

This chain links TRBV29-1 with TRBJ2-3; the match to TRBD2 covers 9 bases. The junction had 7 bases not matched to a gene; V was cut back by 3 bases and J by 9 bases. Germline V gene data show CDR1 as SQVTM and CDR2 as ANQGSEA. The CDR3 sequence is 13 residues long. The CDR3 here is CSVELIAGETQYF. CDR3 nucleotide sequence: TGCAGCGTTGAGTTGATAGCGGGAGAAACGCAGTATTTT.

Judged by abundance, this clone is hyperexpanded. The chain is built from TRBV11-3 and TRBJ1-1; TRBD1 is a possible D gene (5 bases). This CDR3 region has 14 residues. Germline V gene lookup returns CDR1 SGHNT and CDR2 YENEEA. Trimming pared 6 bases from V and 4 bases from J, leaving 15 bases between. CDR3 nucleotide sequence: TGTGCCAGCAGTCCAGGGTATACGGTCACTGAAGCTTTCTTT. Protein product: CASSPGYTVTEAFF.

This chain links TRBV18 with TRBJ1-1, with 7 bases aligning to TRBD1. The CDR3 contains 17 residues. Germline V gene lookup returns CDR1 KGHSH and CDR2 LQKENI. The trim removed 3 bases at V and 0 bases at J, leaving 10 bases unmatched. CDR3 amino acids: CASSPPTTGIMNTEAFF. DNA of the CDR3: TGTGCCAGCTCACCTCCTACGACAGGGATAATGAACACTGAAGCTTTCTTT.

In its sample, this clone is medium-sized. The chain recombines TRBV9 with TRBJ1-1; perhaps TRBD1 as D (5 bases). The CDR3 loop spans 13 amino acids. The V gene lost 3 bases and the J gene lost 5 bases, with 11 bases spanning the gap. From germline, CDR1 is SGDLS and CDR2 YYNGEE. Written as DNA, the CDR3 is TGTGCCAGCAGCGCCCAGTGGGGGACTGAAGCTTTCTTT. Translated, it gives CASSAQWGTEAFF.

This clone was observed a handful of times. One end of the junction does not line up with germline, which may come from a read error. The rearrangement links TRBV2 to TRBJ2-7, with 10 bases matching TRBD2. Per the germline V gene, CDR1 is SNHLY and CDR2 is FYNNEI. The CDR3 has 15 residues. The CDR3, as DNA: TGTGCCAGCAGTCCTCTCGGGCTAGCGGGAGCGGAACAGTATTTC. Protein: CASSPLGLAGAEQYF.

This clone was detected only a few times. For the CDR3, the DNA is TGTGCCAGCAGTACCACGGACAGGGGGCTTAGCAATGAGCAGTTCTTC. Protein product: CASSTTDRGLSNEQFF. The chain links TRBV25-1 to TRBJ2-1; 11 nucleotides match TRBD1. The germline gives CDR1 MGHDK, CDR2 SYGVNS. Trimming took 5 bases from V and 6 from J; bases not matched to a gene: 9. The CDR3 is 16 amino acids.

This clone has only one observation. V and J are TRBV15 and TRBJ2-7; D is perhaps TRBD2 (5 bases). The CDR3 sequence is 14 residues long. V lost 0 bases and J lost 5, with 11 bases in between. Per the germline V gene, CDR1 is LNHNV and CDR2 is YYDKDF (reference sequence). This chain's CDR3 is CATSRDSGKDEQYF. DNA of the CDR3: TGTGCCACCAGCAGAGATTCGGGGAAAGACGAGCAGTACTTC.

The chain couples TRBV15 to TRBJ1-2; a weak D match, TRBD1 (5 bases). The CDR3 consists of 16 residues. V lost 5 bases, J lost 3 bases, and 19 bases lay in between. Per the germline V gene, CDR1 is LNHNV and CDR2 is YYDKDF (reference sequence). The CDR3 nucleotides are TGTGCCACCAGCCCAGTTCCGCAGCCAGGGTACTATGGCTACACCTTC. Amino acid sequence: CATSPVPQPGYYGYTF.

This clone is medium-sized (0.01 to 0.1%) within its sample. The chain combines TRBV11-3 with TRBJ1-4, with D perhaps matching TRBD1 (5 bases). CDR1 is SGHNT, CDR2 YENEEA, per germline. With 5 bases removed from V and 3 bases from J, the gap between germline ends came to 13 bases. This CDR3 is 15 amino acids long. CDR3 DNA: TGTGCCAGCAGCCCCCCGCTGGGGGCTAATGAAAAACTGTTTTTT. Translation gives CASSPPLGANEKLFF.

The sample holds a few counts of this clone. V is TRBV11-3 and J is TRBJ1-1; D uncertain. Trimming left V 1 base short and J 0 bases short, with 6 bases between. Per germline, CDR1 SGHNT and CDR2 YENEEA. The CDR3 runs to 14 residues. CDR3 in DNA: TGTGCCAGCAGCTTAGTGTCCCTGAACACTGAAGCTTTCTTT. The encoded protein is CASSLVSLNTEAFF.

By share of the sample, this clone is large. The V and J genes are TRBV11-3 and TRBJ2-3; 11 bases match TRBD2. Germline CDR1 is SGHNT and CDR2 is YENEEA. The V gene end was trimmed by 5 bases and the J gene end by 0 bases; junction bases not matched to a gene: 7. The CDR3 runs to 17 residues. The CDR3 spells CASSGQGLAASTDTQYF. CDR3 DNA: TGTGCCAGCAGCGGACAGGGACTAGCGGCTAGCACAGATACGCAGTATTTT.

V usage is TRBV28 and J usage is TRBJ2-3, with TRBD1 matching 10 bases. The V gene end was trimmed by 6 bases and the J gene end by 2 bases; junction bases not matched to a gene: 5. The CDR3 extends over 15 amino acids. From germline, CDR1 is MDHEN and CDR2 SYDVKM. The CDR3: CASRTGGLPTDTQYF. CDR3 nucleotides: TGTGCCAGCAGGACAGGGGGCCTTCCCACAGATACGCAGTATTTT.